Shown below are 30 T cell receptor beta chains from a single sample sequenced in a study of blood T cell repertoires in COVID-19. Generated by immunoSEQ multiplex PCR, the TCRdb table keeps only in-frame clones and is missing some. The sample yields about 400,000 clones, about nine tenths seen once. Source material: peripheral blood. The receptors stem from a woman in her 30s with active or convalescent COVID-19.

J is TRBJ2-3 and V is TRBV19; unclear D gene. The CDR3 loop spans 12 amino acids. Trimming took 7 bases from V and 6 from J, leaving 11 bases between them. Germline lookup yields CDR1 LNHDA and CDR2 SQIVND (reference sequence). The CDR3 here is CASTSRFDTQYF. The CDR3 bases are TGTGCCAGTACCTCCAGGTTCGATACGCAGTATTTT.

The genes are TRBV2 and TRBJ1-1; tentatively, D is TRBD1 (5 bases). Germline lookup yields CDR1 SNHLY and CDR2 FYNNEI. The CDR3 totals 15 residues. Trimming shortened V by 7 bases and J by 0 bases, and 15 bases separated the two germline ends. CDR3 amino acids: CASKLSDSMNTEAFF. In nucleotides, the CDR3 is TGTGCCAGCAAGTTATCAGACAGTATGAACACTGAAGCTTTCTTT.

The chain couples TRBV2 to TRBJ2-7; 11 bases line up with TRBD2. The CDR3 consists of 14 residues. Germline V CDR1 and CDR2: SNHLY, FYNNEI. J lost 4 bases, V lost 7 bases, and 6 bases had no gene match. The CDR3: CASIGTSGLYEQYF. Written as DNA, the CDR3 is TGTGCCAGCATTGGGACTAGCGGACTTTACGAGCAGTACTTC.

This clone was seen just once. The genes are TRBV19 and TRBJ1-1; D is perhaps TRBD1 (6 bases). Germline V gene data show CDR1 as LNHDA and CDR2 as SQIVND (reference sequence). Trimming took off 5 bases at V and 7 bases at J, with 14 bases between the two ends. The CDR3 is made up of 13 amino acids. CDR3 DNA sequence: TGTGCCAGTAGTGTTGACAGGCAGGTTGAAGCTTTCTTT. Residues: CASSVDRQVEAFF. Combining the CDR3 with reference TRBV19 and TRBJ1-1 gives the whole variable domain DGGITQSPKYLFRKEGQNVTLSCEQNLNHDAMYWYRQDPGQGLRLIYYSQIVNDFQKGDIAEGYSVSREKKESFPLTVTSAQKNPTAFYLCASSVDRQVEAFFGQGTRLTVV.

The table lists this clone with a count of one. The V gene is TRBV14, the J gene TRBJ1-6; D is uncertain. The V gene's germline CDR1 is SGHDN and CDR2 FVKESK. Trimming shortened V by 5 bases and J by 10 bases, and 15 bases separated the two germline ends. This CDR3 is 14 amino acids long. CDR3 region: CASSSHGGGSPLHF. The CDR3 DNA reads TGTGCCAGCAGCTCCCACGGAGGCGGCTCACCCCTCCACTTT. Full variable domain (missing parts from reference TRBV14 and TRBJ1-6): EAGVTQFPSHSVIEKGQTVTLRCDPISGHDNLYWYRRVMGKEIKFLLHFVKESKQDESGMPNNRFLAERTGGTYSTLKVQPAELEDSGVYFCASSSHGGGSPLHFGNGTRLTVT.

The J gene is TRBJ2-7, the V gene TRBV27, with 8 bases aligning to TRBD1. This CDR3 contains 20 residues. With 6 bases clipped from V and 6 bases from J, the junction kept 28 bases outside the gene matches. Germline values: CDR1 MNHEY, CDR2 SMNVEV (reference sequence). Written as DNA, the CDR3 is TGTGCCAGCAGCTTTGGGGCTCGGGGACAGGCGATTAAGCAGGGTTTCGAGCAGTACTTC. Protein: CASSFGARGQAIKQGFEQYF.

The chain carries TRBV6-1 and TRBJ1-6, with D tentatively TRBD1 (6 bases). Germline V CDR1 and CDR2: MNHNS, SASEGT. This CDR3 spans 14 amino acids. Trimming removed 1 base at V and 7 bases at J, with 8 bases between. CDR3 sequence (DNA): TGTGCCAGCAGTGAAGGGCAGGGGAATTCACCCCTCCACTTT. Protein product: CASSEGQGNSPLHF.

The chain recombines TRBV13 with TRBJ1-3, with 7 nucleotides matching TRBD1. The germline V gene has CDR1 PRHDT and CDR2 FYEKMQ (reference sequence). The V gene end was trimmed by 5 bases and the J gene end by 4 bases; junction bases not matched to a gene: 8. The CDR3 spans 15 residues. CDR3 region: CASSQPSQGGNTIYF. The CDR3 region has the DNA TGTGCCAGCAGCCAACCCTCACAGGGGGGAAACACCATATATTTT.

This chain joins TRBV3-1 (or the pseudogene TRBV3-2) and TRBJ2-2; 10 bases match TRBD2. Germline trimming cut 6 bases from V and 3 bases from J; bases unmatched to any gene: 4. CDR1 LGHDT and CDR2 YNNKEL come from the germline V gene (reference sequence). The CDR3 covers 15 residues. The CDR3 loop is CASRYGTSDTGELFF. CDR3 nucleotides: TGTGCCAGCAGATACGGGACTAGCGACACCGGGGAGCTGTTTTTT.

Here the CDR3 reads CASSFEGDYYGYTF. CDR3 DNA: TGTGCCAGCAGCTTTGAGGGGGATTACTATGGCTACACCTTC. The chain joins TRBV9 to TRBJ1-2; D possibly corresponds to TRBD1 (6 bases). This CDR3 region has 14 residues. V lost 4 bases and J 3 bases, leaving 13 bases between the germline ends. Germline CDR1 is SGDLS and CDR2 is YYNGEE.

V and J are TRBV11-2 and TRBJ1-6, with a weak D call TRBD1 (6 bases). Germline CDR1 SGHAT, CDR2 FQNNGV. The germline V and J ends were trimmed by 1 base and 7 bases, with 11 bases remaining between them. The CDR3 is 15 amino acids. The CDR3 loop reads CASSLGIGGNSPLHF. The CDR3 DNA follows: TGTGCCAGCAGCTTAGGCATAGGGGGAAATTCACCCCTCCACTTT.

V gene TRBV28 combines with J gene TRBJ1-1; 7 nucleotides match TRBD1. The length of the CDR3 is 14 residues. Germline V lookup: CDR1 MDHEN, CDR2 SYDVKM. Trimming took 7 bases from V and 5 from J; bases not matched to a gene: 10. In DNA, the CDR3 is TGTGCCAGCAACCGAGGGAACAGGGGTACTGAAGCTTTCTTT. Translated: CASNRGNRGTEAFF.

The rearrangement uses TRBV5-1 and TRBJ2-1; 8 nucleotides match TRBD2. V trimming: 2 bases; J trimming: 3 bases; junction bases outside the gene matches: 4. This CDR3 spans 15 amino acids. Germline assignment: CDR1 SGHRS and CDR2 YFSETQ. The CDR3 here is CASSLAGAHYNEQFF. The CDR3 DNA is TGCGCCAGCAGCTTAGCGGGAGCCCACTACAATGAGCAGTTCTTC.

The CDR3 nucleotides read TGCAGCGTCGAATCCCGGACAGAGACCTATGGCTACACCTTC. Translated, it gives CSVESRTETYGYTF. The J gene is TRBJ1-2, the V gene TRBV29-1; tentative D call: TRBD1 (6 bases). The V and J ends lost 6 bases and 4 bases respectively, with 18 bases between them. The CDR3 loop spans 14 amino acids. The germline V gene has CDR1 SQVTM and CDR2 ANQGSEA.

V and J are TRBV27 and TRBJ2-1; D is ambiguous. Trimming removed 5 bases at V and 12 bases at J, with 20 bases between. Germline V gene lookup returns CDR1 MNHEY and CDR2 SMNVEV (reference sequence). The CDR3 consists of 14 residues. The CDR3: CASSARNPAKAQFF. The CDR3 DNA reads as TGTGCCAGCAGTGCCCGAAATCCCGCCAAAGCGCAGTTCTTC.

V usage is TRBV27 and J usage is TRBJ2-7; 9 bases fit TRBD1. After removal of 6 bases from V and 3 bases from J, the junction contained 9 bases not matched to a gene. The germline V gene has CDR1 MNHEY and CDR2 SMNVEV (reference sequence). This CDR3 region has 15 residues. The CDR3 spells CASSEGTGRNYEQYF. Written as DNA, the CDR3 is TGTGCCAGCAGCGAAGGGACAGGGCGTAACTACGAGCAGTACTTC.

Here the CDR3 reads CASSPMGLAGAITYNEQFF. The CDR3 coding sequence is TGTGCCAGCAGTCCGATGGGACTAGCGGGGGCCATAACCTACAATGAGCAGTTCTTC. The J gene is TRBJ2-1, the V gene TRBV27; 14 bases map to TRBD2. V lost 5 bases, J lost 2 bases, and 11 bases stayed unmatched. The CDR3 loop spans 19 amino acids. In germline, CDR1 is MNHEY, CDR2 SMNVEV (reference sequence).

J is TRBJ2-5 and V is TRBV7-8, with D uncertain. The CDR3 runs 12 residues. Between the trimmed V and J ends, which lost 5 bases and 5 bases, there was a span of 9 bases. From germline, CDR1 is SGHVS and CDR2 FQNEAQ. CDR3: CASSPPVETQYF. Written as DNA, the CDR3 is TGTGCCAGCAGCCCTCCCGTGGAGACCCAGTACTTC.

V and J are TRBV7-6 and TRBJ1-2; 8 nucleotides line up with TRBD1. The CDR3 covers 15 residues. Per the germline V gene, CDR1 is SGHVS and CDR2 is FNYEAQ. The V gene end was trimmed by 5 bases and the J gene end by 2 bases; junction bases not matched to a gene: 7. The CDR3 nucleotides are TGTGCCAGCAGCCCGTCTGGGACAGGAAACTATGGCTACACCTTC. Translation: CASSPSGTGNYGYTF. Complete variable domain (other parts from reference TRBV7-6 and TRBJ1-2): GAGVSQSPRYKVTKRGQDVALRCDPISGHVSLYWYRQALGQGPEFLTYFNYEAQQDKSGLPNDRFSAERPEGSISTLTIQRTEQRDSAMYRCASSPSGTGNYGYTFGSGTRLTVV.

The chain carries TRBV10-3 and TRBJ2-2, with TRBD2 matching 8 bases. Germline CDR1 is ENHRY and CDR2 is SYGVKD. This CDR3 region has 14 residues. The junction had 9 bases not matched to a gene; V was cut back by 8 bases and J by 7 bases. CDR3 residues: CAILTGGRVGELFF. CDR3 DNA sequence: TGTGCCATCCTTACGGGGGGGCGCGTCGGGGAGCTGTTTTTT.

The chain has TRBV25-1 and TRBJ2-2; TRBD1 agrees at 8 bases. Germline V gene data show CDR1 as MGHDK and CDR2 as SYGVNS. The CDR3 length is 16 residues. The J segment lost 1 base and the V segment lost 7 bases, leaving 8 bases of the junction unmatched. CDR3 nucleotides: TGTGCCAGCACCTACTCCGGGACAGGGAACACCGGGGAGCTGTTTTTT. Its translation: CASTYSGTGNTGELFF. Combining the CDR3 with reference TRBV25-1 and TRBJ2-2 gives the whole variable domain EADIYQTPRYLVIGTGKKITLECSQTMGHDKMYWYQQDPGMELHLIHYSYGVNSTEKGDLSSESTVSRIRTEHFPLTLESARPSHTSQYLCASTYSGTGNTGELFFGEGSRLTVL.

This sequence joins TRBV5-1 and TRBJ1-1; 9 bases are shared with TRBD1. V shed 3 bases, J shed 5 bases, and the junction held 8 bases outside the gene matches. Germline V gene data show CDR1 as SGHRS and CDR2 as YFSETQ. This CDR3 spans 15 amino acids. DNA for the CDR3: TGCGCCAGCAGCTCGATGACAGGGGGTGGTACTGAAGCTTTCTTT. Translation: CASSSMTGGGTEAFF.

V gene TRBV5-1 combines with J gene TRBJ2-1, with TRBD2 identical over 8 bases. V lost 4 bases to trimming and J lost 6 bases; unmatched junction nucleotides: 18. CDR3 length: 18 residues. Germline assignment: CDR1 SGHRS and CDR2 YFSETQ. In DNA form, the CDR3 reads TGCGCCAGCAGCGTCGTCCCGGGACTAGAGTTCGGTGGCAATGAGCAGTTCTTC. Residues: CASSVVPGLEFGGNEQFF.

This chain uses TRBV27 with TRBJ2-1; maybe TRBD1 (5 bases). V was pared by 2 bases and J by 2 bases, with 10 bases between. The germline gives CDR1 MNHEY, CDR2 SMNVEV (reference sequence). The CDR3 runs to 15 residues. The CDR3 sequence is CASSLGASAYNEQFF. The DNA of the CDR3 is TGTGCCAGCAGTTTAGGGGCATCGGCCTACAATGAGCAGTTCTTC.

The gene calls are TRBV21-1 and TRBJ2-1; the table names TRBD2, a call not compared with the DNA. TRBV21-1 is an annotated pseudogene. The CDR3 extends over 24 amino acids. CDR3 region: CASSKVSRGLAAGESTSSYNEQFF. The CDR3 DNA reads TGTGCCAGCAGCAAGGTCTCCCGGGGACTAGCGGCGGGAGAGTCAACAAGCTCCTACAATGAGCAGTTCTTC.

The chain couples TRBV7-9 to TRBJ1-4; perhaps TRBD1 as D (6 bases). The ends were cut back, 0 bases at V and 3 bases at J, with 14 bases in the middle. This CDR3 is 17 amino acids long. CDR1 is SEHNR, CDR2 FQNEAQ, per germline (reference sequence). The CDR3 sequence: CASSLAGTPGPNEKLFF. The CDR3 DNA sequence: TGTGCCAGCAGCTTAGCAGGGACACCCGGGCCTAATGAAAAACTGTTTTTT.

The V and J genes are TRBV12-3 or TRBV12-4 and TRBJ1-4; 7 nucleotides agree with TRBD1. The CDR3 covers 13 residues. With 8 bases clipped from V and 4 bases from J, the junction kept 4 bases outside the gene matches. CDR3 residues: CASVRGSNEKLFF. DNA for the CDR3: TGTGCCAGCGTCAGGGGGAGTAATGAAAAACTGTTTTTT.

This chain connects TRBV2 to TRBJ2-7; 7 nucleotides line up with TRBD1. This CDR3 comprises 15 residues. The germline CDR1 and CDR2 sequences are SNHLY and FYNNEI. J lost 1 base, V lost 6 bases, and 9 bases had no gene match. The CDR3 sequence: CASSRGGAGSYEQYF. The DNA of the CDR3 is TGTGCCAGCAGCCGAGGGGGCGCAGGGTCCTACGAGCAGTACTTC. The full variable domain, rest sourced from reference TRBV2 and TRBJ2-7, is EPEVTQTPSHQVTQMGQEVILRCVPISNHLYFYWYRQILGQKVEFLVSFYNNEISEKSEIFDDQFSVERPDGSNFTLKIRSTKLEDSAMYFCASSRGGAGSYEQYFGPGTRLTVT.

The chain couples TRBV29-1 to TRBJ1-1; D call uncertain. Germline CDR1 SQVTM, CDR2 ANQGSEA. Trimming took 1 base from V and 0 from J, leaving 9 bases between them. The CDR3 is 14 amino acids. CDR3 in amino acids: CSVEGASLNTEAFF. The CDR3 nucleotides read TGCAGCGTTGAAGGGGCCAGCCTGAACACTGAAGCTTTCTTT.

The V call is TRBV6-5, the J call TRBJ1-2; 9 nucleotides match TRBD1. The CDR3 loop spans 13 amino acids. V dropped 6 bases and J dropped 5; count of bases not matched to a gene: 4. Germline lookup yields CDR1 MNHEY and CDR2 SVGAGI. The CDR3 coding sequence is TGTGCCAGCAGACCAGGACAGGGGTATGGCTACACCTTC. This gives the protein CASRPGQGYGYTF.